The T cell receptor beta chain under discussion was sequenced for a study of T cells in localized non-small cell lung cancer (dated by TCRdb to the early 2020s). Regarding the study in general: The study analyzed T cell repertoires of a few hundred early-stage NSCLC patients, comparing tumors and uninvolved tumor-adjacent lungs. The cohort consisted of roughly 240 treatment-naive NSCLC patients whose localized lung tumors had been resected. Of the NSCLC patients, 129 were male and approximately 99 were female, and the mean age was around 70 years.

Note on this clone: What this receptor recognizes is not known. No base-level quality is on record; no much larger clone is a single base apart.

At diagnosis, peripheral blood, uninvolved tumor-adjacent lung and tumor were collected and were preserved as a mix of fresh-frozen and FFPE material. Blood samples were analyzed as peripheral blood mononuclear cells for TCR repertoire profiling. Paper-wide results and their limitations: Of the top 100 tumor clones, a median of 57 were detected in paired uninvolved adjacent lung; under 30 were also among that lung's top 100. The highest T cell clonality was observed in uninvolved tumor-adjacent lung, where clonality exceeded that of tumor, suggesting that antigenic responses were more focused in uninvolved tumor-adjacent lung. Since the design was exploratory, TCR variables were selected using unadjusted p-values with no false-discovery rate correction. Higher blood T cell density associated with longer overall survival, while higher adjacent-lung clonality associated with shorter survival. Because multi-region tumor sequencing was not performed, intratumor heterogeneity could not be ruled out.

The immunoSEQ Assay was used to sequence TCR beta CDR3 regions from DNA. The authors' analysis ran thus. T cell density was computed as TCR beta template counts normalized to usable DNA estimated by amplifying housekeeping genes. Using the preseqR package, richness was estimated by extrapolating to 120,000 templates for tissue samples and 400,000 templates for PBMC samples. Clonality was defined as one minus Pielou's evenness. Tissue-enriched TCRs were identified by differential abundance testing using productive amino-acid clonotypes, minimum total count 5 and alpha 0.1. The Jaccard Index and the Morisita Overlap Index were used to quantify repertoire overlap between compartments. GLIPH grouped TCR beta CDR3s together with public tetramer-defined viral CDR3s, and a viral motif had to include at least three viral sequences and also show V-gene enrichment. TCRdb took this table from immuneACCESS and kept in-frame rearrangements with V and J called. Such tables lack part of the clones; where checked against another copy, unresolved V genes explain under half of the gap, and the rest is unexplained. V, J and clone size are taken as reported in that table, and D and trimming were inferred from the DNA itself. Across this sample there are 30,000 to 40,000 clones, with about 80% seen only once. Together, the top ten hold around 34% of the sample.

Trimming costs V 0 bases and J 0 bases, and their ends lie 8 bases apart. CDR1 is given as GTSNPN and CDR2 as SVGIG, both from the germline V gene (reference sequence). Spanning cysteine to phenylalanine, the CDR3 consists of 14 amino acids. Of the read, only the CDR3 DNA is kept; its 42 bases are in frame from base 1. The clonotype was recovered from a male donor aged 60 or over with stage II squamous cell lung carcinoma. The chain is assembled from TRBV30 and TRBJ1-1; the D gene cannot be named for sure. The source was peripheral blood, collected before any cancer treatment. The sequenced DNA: TGTGCCTGGAGTGTCAGTGAGATGAACACTGAAGCTTTCTTT. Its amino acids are CAWSVSEMNTEAFF.